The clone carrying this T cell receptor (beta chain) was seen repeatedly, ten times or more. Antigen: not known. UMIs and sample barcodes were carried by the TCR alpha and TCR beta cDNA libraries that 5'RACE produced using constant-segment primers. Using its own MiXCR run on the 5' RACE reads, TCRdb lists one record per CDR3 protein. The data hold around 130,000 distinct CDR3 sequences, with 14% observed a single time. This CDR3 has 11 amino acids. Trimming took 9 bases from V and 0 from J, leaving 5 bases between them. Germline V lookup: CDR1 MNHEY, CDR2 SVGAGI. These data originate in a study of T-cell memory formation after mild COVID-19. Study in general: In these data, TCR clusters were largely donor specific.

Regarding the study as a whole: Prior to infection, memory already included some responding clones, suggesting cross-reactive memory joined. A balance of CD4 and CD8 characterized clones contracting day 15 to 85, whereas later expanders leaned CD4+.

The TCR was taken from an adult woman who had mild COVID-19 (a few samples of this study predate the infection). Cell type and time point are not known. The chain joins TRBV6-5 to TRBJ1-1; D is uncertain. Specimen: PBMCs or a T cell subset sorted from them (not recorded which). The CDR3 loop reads CASRMNTEAFF. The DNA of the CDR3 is TGTGCCAGTCGCATGAACACTGAAGCTTTCTTT.